The 17 T cell receptor beta chains reported below all come from one sample, sequenced in a study of T cells in Graves' hyperthyroidism and ophthalmopathy. RNA transcripts served as the template for amplifying TCR beta CDR3 regions. RT-PCR in the first round (using the HTBI primer set) targeted the TCR CDR3. A single record per CDR3 protein comes from TCRdb applying MiXCR to the multiplex PCR reads. The sample consists of 250,000 to 350,000 distinct CDR3 sequences, 15% to 20% of them appearing once. Material for sequencing was blood. The source is a woman in her sixties or seventies with Graves' ophthalmopathy.

This clonotype was counted at least ten times. The rearrangement links TRBV3-1 to TRBJ2-7, with a weak D call TRBD1 (5 bases). Germline values: CDR1 LGHDT, CDR2 YNNKEL (reference sequence). The CDR3 has 14 residues. Trimming took off 4 bases at V and 5 bases at J, with 15 bases between the two ends. CDR3 DNA: TGTGCCAGCAGCCTCAGGGAAAGGGCTAACGAGCAGTACTTC. It specifies CASSLRERANEQYF.

This clonotype was counted many times. J is TRBJ1-1 and V is TRBV13; D is ambiguous. Germline CDR1 PRHDT, CDR2 FYEKMQ (reference sequence). V was shortened by 2 bases and J by 1 base, with 14 bases between the two germline ends. This CDR3 is 16 amino acids long. The CDR3 DNA is TGTGCCAGCAGCTTAATTTCGGTGGCAGGGAACACTGAAGCTTTCTTT. Its translation: CASSLISVAGNTEAFF.

At least ten counts were recorded for this clonotype. The V gene is TRBV2, the J gene TRBJ2-5; 9 bases line up with TRBD2. Trimming cost V 3 bases and J 2 bases; bases outside gene matches: 4. This CDR3 contains 15 residues. In germline, CDR1 is SNHLY, CDR2 FYNNEI. CDR3 residues: CASSDSSGAQETQYF. The CDR3 bases are TGTGCCAGCAGTGACTCTAGCGGGGCACAAGAGACCCAGTACTTC.

The genes are TRBV18 and TRBJ1-5; 7 bases are shared with TRBD1. After removal of 6 bases from V and 5 bases from J, the junction contained 13 bases not matched to a gene. Germline assignment: CDR1 KGHSH and CDR2 LQKENI. The CDR3 length is 16 residues. The CDR3 sequence: CASSKIAGQMDQPQHF. The DNA of the CDR3 is TGTGCCAGCTCGAAAATAGCGGGACAGATGGATCAGCCCCAGCATTTT.

This clonotype was recorded a few times. The V gene is TRBV7-8, the J gene TRBJ1-3, with TRBD1 matching 7 bases. Losses at the gene ends were 4 bases for V and 0 bases for J; bases not matched to a gene: 21. Germline V gene sequence: CDR1 SGHVS, CDR2 FQNEAQ. There are 21 residues in the CDR3. The CDR3 DNA is TGTGCCAGCAGCTCCTTACCATTGGGACAGCGGACTCCCGGCTCTGGAAACACCATATATTTT. Residues: CASSSLPLGQRTPGSGNTIYF.

The chain employs TRBV15 and TRBJ1-5; tentatively, D is TRBD1 (5 bases). Germline CDR1 and CDR2: LNHNV and YYDKDF (reference sequence). This CDR3 contains 16 residues. Trimming removed 5 bases from V and 6 bases from J, with 20 bases in between. CDR3 amino acids: CATSGEGPSAGQPQHF. The CDR3 nucleotides read TGTGCCACCAGCGGGGAGGGGCCCTCCGCGGGTCAGCCCCAGCATTTT.

This clonotype was seen more than once but under ten times. CDR3 loop: CASGLVLVNSGGAPSGEQYF. The CDR3 DNA follows: TGTGCTAGTGGTTTGGTTCTCGTCAATAGCGGGGGGGCTCCCTCAGGCGAGCAGTACTTC. The gene calls are TRBV12-5 and TRBJ2-7, with TRBD2 identical over 11 bases. CDR1 LGHNT and CDR2 FRNRAP come from the germline V gene. V was clipped by 0 bases and J by 6 bases; unmatched bases: 19. The CDR3 covers 20 residues.

The V and J genes are TRBV9 and TRBJ2-3; 8 bases are shared with TRBD2. This CDR3 region has 16 residues. Germline V gene lookup returns CDR1 SGDLS and CDR2 YYNGEE. V lost 0 bases, J lost 1 base, and 4 bases stayed unmatched. In nucleotides, the CDR3 is TGTGCCAGCAGCGTAGCCGGGCGGGGGGGCACAGATACGCAGTATTTT. It encodes CASSVAGRGGTDTQYF.

This clonotype showed up many times. The chain joins TRBV3-1 to TRBJ1-1, with D uncertain. The CDR3 length is 13 residues. Germline V lookup: CDR1 LGHDT, CDR2 YNNKEL (reference sequence). The V and J ends lost 4 bases and 4 bases respectively, with 10 bases between them. DNA for the CDR3: TGTGCCAGCAGCCCTTGGGGTGTCACTGAAGCTTTCTTT. Protein sequence: CASSPWGVTEAFF.

The CDR3 here is CASSPPPGELFF. For the CDR3, the DNA is TGTGCCAGCAGCCCCCCCCCCGGGGAGCTGTTTTTT. The rearrangement uses TRBV7-2 and TRBJ2-2; D not resolved. Germline V CDR1 and CDR2: SGHTA, FQGNSA. The CDR3 loop spans 12 amino acids. Deletions cut 5 bases from V and 6 bases from J, with 7 bases between.

The sample holds a few counts of this clonotype. Just one base apart from a much larger clone, this may be a read error. The chain employs TRBV18 and TRBJ1-1, with TRBD1 matching over 7 bases. Germline values: CDR1 KGHSH, CDR2 LQKENI. The CDR3 spans 15 residues. The J segment lost 6 bases and the V segment lost 3 bases, leaving 10 bases of the junction unmatched. CDR3 amino acids: CASSPDRALYAEAFF. As DNA, the CDR3 is TGTGCCAGCTCACCTGACAGGGCCCTGTACGCTGAAGCTTTCTTT.

Regarding this clonotype: Given a much more abundant clone one base away, this may be a read error. This sequence joins TRBV27 and TRBJ2-5, with D tentatively TRBD2 (6 bases). V was clipped by 4 bases and J by 5 bases, with 17 bases between them. CDR1 is MNHEY and CDR2 is SMNVEV in the germline V gene (reference sequence). This CDR3 comprises 15 residues. The CDR3 loop is CASSSLRGRGETQYF. In nucleotides, the CDR3 is TGTGCCAGCAGTTCACTCCGGGGGAGAGGGGAGACCCAGTACTTC.

A few counts support this clonotype. One base away lies a much larger clone, so this may be a sequencing read error. The chain is built from TRBV3-1 and TRBJ1-2; 7 bases are a match to TRBD1. J was trimmed by 4 bases and V by 8 bases; bases with no gene match: 13. The CDR3 sequence is 15 residues long. CDR1 is LGHDT, CDR2 YNNKEL, per germline (reference sequence). The CDR3 spells CASGPRGGGVYGYTF. The CDR3 nucleotides are TGTGCCAGCGGCCCGCGGGGAGGGGGCGTCTATGGCTACACCTTC.

This clonotype was counted ten times or more. The chain carries TRBV6-2 or TRBV6-3 and TRBJ1-1; 8 bases align to TRBD1. V gave up 5 bases and J gave up 5 bases; unmatched junction bases: 4. The germline V gene has CDR1 MNHEY and CDR2 SVGEGT. This CDR3 has 13 residues. As DNA, the CDR3 is TGTGCCAGCAGTGGGACAGGAGGGACTGAAGCTTTCTTT. This codes for CASSGTGGTEAFF.

This clonotype appeared many times. This rearrangement joins TRBV10-3 to TRBJ1-1; D is unresolved. Between the trimmed V and J ends, which lost 8 bases and 0 bases, there was a span of 10 bases. Germline V lookup: CDR1 ENHRY, CDR2 SYGVKD. The CDR3 runs to 13 residues. The CDR3 is CAIRLDMNTEAFF. CDR3 sequence (DNA): TGTGCCATCCGCTTAGACATGAACACTGAAGCTTTCTTT.

This clonotype was detected ten times or more. The chain couples TRBV7-8 to TRBJ2-1; 10 nucleotides align to TRBD2. The CDR3 runs 17 residues. In germline, CDR1 is SGHVS, CDR2 FQNEAQ. V lost 3 bases, J lost 0 bases, and 5 bases stayed unmatched. CDR3 loop: CASSLASSGSSYNEQFF. In nucleotides, the CDR3 is TGTGCCAGCAGCTTGGCTTCTAGCGGGAGCTCCTACAATGAGCAGTTCTTC. Using reference TRBV7-8 and TRBJ2-1 for the parts outside the CDR3, the full variable domain is GAGVSQSPRYKVAKRGQDVALRCDPISGHVSLFWYQQALGQGPEFLTYFQNEAQLDKSGLPSDRFFAERPEGSVSTLKIQRTQQEDSAVYLCASSLASSGSSYNEQFFGPGTRLTVL.

This clonotype has a count of ten or more. The chain carries TRBV6-1 and TRBJ2-1, with a weak D call TRBD2 (7 bases). Germline CDR1 MNHNS, CDR2 SASEGT. Trimming pared 8 bases from V and 0 bases from J, leaving 20 bases between. The CDR3 is 17 amino acids. The CDR3: CASAKRGGVISYNEQFF. CDR3 nucleotide sequence: TGTGCCAGCGCTAAAAGGGGGGGGGTTATCTCCTACAATGAGCAGTTCTTC.